These 10 T cell receptor beta chains were all obtained from the same sample, sequenced in a study of cytomegalovirus exposure and HLA in healthy donors. PCR was performed using 60 Vbeta and 13 Jbeta primers. The method was immunoSEQ multiplex PCR; TCRdb's version includes in-frame clones alone and lacks a portion of them. The sample holds a few hundred thousand clones, around 73% seen once. The sequenced sample consisted of PBMCs. These receptors all stem from a woman aged 30 to 39 in good health and CMV-seronegative.

The chain recombines TRBV5-1 with TRBJ2-5; D may be TRBD1 (6 bases). The germline V and J ends were trimmed by 4 bases and 5 bases, with 21 bases remaining between them. The CDR3 consists of 16 residues. The germline gives CDR1 SGHRS, CDR2 YFSETQ. The CDR3 loop reads CASSLGDTGHGETQYF. CDR3 bases: TGCGCCAGCAGCCTCGGTGACACAGGGCATGGGGAGACCCAGTACTTC.

With regard to this clone: The junction shows a germline mismatch at one end, possibly a read error. For the CDR3, the DNA is TGTGCCAGCAGCTTCCCCACCACGGAAAACTATGGCTACCCCTTC. As protein: CASSFPTTENYGYPF. The chain uses TRBV7-9 and TRBJ1-2, with no clear D. Per germline, CDR1 SEHNR and CDR2 FQNEAQ (reference sequence). The CDR3 sequence is 15 residues long.

The J gene is TRBJ2-7, the V gene TRBV6-5, with D possibly TRBD2 on 6 matching bases. Germline CDR1 is MNHEY and CDR2 is SVGAGI. Trimming removed 6 bases from V and 3 bases from J, with 15 bases in between. CDR3 length: 14 amino acids. The CDR3 spells CASSEGGPFYEQYF. In DNA, the CDR3 is TGTGCCAGCAGCGAGGGAGGTCCCTTCTACGAGCAGTACTTC.

This clone was detected a few times. The rearrangement joins TRBV4-1 to TRBJ2-3; TRBD1 matches 7 bases. Germline CDR1 reads MGHRA; CDR2 reads YSYEKL. V gave up 2 bases and J gave up 5 bases; unmatched junction bases: 4. This CDR3 comprises 14 residues. The CDR3 region has the DNA TGCGCCAGCAGCCAAAAGTCAGGGGGAGATACGCAGTATTTT. Protein: CASSQKSGGDTQYF.

This chain uses TRBV5-1 with TRBJ2-5; D not certain. Trimming removed 4 bases from V and 0 bases from J, with 10 bases in between. Germline-derived CDR1 and CDR2 are SGHRS and YFSETQ. The CDR3 spans 14 residues. The CDR3 protein is CASSGTIHQETQYF. DNA of the CDR3: TGCGCCAGCAGCGGTACTATTCACCAAGAGACCCAGTACTTC.

CDR3 sequence reads: CASSEDRVVTEAFF. The CDR3 nucleotides are TGCGCCAGCAGTGAGGACAGGGTAGTCACTGAAGCTTTCTTT. The V gene is TRBV10-1, the J gene TRBJ1-1, with 7 bases identical to TRBD1. Germline V CDR1 and CDR2: WNHNN, SYGVQD (reference sequence). The CDR3 is 14 amino acids. The trim removed 2 bases at V and 4 bases at J, leaving 4 bases unmatched.

The V gene is TRBV7-7, the J gene TRBJ2-5; TRBD1 matches at 7 bases. V dropped 5 bases and J dropped 5; count of bases not matched to a gene: 8. The length of the CDR3 is 14 residues. Germline lookup yields CDR1 SSHAT and CDR2 FNYEAQ (reference sequence). The CDR3 sequence: CASSRTGSGETQYF. CDR3 in DNA: TGTGCCAGCAGCCGGACAGGATCAGGGGAGACCCAGTACTTC. Combining the CDR3 with reference TRBV7-7 and TRBJ2-5 gives the whole variable domain GAGVSQSPRYKVTKRGQDVTLRCDPISSHATLYWYQQALGQGPEFLTYFNYEAQPDKSGLPSDRFSAERPEGSISTLTIQRTEQRDSAMYRCASSRTGSGETQYFGPGTRLLVL.

The chain recombines TRBV5-4 with TRBJ1-2; 9 bases map to TRBD1. Trimming took 4 bases from V and 5 from J; bases not matched to a gene: 6. The CDR3 length is 14 residues. Germline loops: CDR1 SGHNT, CDR2 YYREEE (reference sequence). CDR3 in amino acids: CASSPGQGVYGYTF. In DNA, the CDR3 is TGTGCCAGCAGCCCGGGACAGGGAGTATATGGCTACACCTTC. Combining the CDR3 with reference TRBV5-4 and TRBJ1-2 gives the whole variable domain ETGVTQSPTHLIKTRGQQVTLRCSSQSGHNTVSWYQQALGQGPQFIFQYYREEENGRGNFPPRFSGLQFPNYSSELNVNALELDDSALYLCASSPGQGVYGYTFGSGTRLTVV.

On this clone: This sample includes further DNA sequences coding for the same CDR3. The chain joins TRBV7-8 to TRBJ1-1; TRBD1 might be the D (5 bases). V was pared by 4 bases and J by 4 bases, with 13 bases between. The CDR3 length is 14 residues. Germline lookup yields CDR1 SGHVS and CDR2 FQNEAQ. The CDR3 DNA reads as TGTGCCAGCAGCTCCCAGGGCTGGGGCACTGAAGCTTTCTTT. The encoded protein is CASSSQGWGTEAFF.

This chain uses TRBV23-1 with TRBJ2-7; possibly TRBD1 for D (5 bases). TRBV23-1 is reported as an ORF; its role is uncertain. The CDR3 runs 13 residues. V dropped 2 bases and J dropped 6 bases, with 11 bases sitting between them. The CDR3 DNA follows: TGCGCCAGCAGTCAACGACAGTCGGGCGAGCAGTACTTC. This translates into CASSQRQSGEQYF.